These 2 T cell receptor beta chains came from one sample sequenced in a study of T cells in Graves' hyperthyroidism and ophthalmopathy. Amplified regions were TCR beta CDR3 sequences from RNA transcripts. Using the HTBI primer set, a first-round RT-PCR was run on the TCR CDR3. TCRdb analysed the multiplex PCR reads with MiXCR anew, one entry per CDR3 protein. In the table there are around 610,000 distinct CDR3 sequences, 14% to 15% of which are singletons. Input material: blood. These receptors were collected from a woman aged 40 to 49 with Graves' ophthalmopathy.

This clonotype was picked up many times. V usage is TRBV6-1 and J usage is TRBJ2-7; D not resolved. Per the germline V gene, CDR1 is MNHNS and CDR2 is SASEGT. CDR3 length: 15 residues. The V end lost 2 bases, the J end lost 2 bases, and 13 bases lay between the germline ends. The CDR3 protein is CASSELATSAYEQYF. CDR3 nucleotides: TGTGCCAGCAGTGAATTGGCCACGAGCGCCTACGAGCAGTACTTC.

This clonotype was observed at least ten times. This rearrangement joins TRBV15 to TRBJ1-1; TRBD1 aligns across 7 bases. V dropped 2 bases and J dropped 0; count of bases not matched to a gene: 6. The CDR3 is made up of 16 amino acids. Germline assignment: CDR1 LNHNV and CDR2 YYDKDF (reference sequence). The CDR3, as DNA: TGTGCCACCAGCAGAAACCGGGACAGCATGAACACTGAAGCTTTCTTT. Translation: CATSRNRDSMNTEAFF.